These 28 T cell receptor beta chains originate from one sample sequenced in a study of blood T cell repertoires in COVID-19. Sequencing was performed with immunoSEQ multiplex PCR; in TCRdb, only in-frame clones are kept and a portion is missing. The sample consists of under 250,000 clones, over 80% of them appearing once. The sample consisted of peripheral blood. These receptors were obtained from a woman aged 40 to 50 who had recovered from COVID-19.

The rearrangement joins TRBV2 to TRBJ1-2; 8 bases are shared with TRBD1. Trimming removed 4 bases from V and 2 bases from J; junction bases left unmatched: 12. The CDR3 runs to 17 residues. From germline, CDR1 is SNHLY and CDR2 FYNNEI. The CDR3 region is CASSARRIYRGNYGYTF. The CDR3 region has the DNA TGTGCCAGCAGTGCAAGAAGAATCTACAGGGGGAACTATGGCTACACCTTC.

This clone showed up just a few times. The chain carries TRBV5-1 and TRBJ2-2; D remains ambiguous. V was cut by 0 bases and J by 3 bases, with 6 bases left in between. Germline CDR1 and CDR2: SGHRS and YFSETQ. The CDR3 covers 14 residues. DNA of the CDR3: TGCGCCAGCAGCTTGGCCGCGGACACCGGGGAGCTGTTTTTT. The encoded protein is CASSLAADTGELFF.

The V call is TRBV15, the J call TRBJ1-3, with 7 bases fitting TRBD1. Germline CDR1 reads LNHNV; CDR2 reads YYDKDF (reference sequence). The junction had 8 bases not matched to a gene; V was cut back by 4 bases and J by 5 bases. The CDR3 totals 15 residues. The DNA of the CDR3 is TGTGCCACCAGCACCTACAGGGGACTGCGAAACACCATATATTTT. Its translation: CATSTYRGLRNTIYF. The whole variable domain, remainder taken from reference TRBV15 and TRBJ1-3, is DAMVIQNPRYQVTQFGKPVTLSCSQTLNHNVMYWYQQKSSQAPKLLFHYYDKDFNNEADTPDNFQSRRPNTSFCFLDIRSPGLGDTAMYLCATSTYRGLRNTIYFGEGSWLTVV.

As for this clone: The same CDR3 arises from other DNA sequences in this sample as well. CDR3 in amino acids: CASSLTGYGYTF. The CDR3 DNA is TGTGCCAGCAGTTTAACTGGCTATGGCTACACCTTC. The chain carries TRBV28 and TRBJ1-2; unclear D gene. V lost 2 bases to trimming and J lost 4 bases, with 5 bases between them. The CDR3 is 12 residues long. The germline V gene has CDR1 MDHEN and CDR2 SYDVKM.

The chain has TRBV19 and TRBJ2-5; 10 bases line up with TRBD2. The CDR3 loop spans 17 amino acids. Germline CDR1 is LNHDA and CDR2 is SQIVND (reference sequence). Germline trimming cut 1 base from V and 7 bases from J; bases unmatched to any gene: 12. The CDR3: CASSIAPPSGGGGTQYF. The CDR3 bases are TGTGCCAGTAGTATAGCCCCCCCGAGCGGGGGGGGAGGGACCCAGTACTTC.

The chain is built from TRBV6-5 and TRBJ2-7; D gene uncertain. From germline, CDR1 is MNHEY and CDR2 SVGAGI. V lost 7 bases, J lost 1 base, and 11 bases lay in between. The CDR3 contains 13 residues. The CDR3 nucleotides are TGTGCCAGCATGAGCCCGGGTTCCTACGAGCAGTACTTC. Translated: CASMSPGSYEQYF.

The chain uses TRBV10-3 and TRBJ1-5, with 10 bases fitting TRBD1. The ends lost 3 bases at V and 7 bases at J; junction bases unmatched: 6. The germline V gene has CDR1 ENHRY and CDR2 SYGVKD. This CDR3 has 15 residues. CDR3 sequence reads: CAISDPDRGKQPQHF. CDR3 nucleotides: TGTGCCATCAGTGACCCGGACAGGGGGAAACAGCCCCAGCATTTT.

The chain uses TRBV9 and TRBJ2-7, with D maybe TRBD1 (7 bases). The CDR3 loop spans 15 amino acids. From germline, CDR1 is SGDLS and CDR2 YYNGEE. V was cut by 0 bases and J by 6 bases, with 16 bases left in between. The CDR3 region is CASSVGGTAPSEQYF. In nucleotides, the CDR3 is TGTGCCAGCAGCGTAGGCGGGACAGCGCCCAGCGAGCAGTACTTC.

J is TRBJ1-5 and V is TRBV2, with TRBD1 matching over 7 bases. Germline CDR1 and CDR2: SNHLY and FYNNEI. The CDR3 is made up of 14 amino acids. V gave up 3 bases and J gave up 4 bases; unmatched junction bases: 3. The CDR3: CASSEDRQNQPQHF. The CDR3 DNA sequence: TGTGCCAGCAGTGAGGACAGGCAGAATCAGCCCCAGCATTTT.

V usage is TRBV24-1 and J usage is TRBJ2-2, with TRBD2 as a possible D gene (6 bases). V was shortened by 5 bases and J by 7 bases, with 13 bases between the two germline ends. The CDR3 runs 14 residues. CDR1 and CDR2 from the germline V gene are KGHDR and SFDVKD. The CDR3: CATSGDRGIGELFF. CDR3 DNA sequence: TGTGCCACCAGTGGTGACCGGGGGATCGGGGAGCTGTTTTTT.

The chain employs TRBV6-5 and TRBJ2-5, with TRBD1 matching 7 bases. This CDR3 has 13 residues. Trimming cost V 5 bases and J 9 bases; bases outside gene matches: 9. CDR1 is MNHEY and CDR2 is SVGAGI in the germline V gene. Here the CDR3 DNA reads TGTGCCAGCAGTCAGATCTTAACAGGGGCCCAGTACTTC. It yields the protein CASSQILTGAQYF.

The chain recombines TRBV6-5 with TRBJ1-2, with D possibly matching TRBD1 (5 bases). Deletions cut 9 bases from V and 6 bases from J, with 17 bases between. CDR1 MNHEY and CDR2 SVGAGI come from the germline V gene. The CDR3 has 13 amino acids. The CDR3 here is CASVGRGEDGYTF. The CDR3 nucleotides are TGTGCCAGTGTCGGTCGGGGGGAGGATGGCTACACCTTC.

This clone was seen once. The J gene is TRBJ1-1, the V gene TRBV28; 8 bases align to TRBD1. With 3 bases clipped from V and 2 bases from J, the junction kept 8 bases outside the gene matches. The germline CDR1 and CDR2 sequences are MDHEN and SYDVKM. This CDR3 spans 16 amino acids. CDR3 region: CASSFGTGRGNTEAFF. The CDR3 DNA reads TGTGCCAGCAGTTTCGGGACAGGCAGGGGAAACACTGAAGCTTTCTTT.

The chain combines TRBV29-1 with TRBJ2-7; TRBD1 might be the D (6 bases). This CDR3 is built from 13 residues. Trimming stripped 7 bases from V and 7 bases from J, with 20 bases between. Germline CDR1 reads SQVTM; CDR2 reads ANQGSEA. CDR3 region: CSAATGPDQEQYF. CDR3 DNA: TGCAGCGCTGCGACAGGACCCGACCAGGAGCAGTACTTC.

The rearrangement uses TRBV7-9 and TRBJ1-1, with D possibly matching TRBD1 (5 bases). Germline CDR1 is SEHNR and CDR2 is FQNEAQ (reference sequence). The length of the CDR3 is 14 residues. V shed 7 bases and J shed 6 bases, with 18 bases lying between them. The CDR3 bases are TGTGCCAGCATTCTCCCGGGGCCGGGGGCTGAAGCTTTCTTT. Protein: CASILPGPGAEAFF.

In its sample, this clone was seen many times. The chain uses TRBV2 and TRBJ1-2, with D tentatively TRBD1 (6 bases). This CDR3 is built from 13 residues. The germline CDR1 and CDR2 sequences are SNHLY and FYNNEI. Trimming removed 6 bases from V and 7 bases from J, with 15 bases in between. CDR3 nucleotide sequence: TGTGCCAGCAGGGGAACAGGGATTCGTGGCTACACCTTC. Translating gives CASRGTGIRGYTF.

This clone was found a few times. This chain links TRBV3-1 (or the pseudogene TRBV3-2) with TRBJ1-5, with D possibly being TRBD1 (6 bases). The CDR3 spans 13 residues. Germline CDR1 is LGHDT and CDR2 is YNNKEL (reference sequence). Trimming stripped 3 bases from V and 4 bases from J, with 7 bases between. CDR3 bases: TGTGCCAGCAGCCATACAGGGAATCAGCCCCAGCATTTT. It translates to CASSHTGNQPQHF.

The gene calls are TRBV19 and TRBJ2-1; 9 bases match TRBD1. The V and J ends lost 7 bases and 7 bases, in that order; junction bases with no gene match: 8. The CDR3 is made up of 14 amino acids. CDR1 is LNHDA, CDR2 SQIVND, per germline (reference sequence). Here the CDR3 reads CASNRGQGRNEQFF. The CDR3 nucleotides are TGTGCCAGTAACAGAGGACAGGGGAGGAATGAGCAGTTCTTC.

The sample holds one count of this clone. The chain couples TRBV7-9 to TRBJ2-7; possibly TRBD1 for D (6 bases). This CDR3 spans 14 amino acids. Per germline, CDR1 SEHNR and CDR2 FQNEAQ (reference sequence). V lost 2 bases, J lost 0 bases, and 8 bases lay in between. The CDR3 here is CASSLQTGSYEQYF. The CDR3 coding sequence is TGTGCCAGCAGCTTACAGACAGGCTCCTACGAGCAGTACTTC. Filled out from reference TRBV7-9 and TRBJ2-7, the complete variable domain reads DTGVSQNPRHKITKRGQNVTFRCDPISEHNRLYWYRQTLGQGPEFLTYFQNEAQLEKSRLLSDRFSAERPKGSFSTLEIQRTEQGDSAMYLCASSLQTGSYEQYFGPGTRLTVT.

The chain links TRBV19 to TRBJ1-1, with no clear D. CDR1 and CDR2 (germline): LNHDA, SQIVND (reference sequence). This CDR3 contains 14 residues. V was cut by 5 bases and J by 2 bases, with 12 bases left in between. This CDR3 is CASSSLGVNTEAFF. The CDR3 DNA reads TGTGCCAGTAGTTCCCTCGGGGTCAACACTGAAGCTTTCTTT.

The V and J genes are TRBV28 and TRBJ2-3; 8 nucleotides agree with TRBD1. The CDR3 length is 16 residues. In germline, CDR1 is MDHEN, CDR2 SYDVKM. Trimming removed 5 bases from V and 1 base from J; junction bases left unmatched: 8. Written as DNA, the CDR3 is TGTGCCAGCAGTATTCGGACAGGGTTGCGCACAGATACGCAGTATTTT. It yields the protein CASSIRTGLRTDTQYF. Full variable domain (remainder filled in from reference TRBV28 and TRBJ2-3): DVKVTQSSRYLVKRTGEKVFLECVQDMDHENMFWYRQDPGLGLRLIYFSYDVKMKEKGDIPEGYSVSREKKERFSLILESASTNQTSMYLCASSIRTGLRTDTQYFGPGTRLTVL.

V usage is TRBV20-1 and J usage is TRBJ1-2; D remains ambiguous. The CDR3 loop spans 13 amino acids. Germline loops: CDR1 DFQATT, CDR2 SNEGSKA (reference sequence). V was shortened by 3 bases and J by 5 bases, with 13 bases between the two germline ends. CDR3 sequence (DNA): TGCAGTGCTAGTCCGCAGCGCGGGTATGGCTACACCTTC. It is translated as CSASPQRGYGYTF.

The chain's CDR3 is CASSENRGNQPQHF. CDR3 in DNA: TGTGCCAGCAGTGAAAACAGGGGAAATCAGCCCCAGCATTTT. This chain uses TRBV6-1 with TRBJ1-5, with TRBD1 matching 7 bases. The CDR3 runs 14 residues. The germline gives CDR1 MNHNS, CDR2 SASEGT. The V gene end was trimmed by 2 bases and the J gene end by 4 bases; junction bases not matched to a gene: 2.

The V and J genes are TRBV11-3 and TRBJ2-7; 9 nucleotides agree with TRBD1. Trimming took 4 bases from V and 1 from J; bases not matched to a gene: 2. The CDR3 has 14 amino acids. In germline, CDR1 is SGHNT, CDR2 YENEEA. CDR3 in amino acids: CASSSGQGSYEQYF. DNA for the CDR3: TGTGCCAGCAGCTCGGGACAGGGATCCTACGAGCAGTACTTC. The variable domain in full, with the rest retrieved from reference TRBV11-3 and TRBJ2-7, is EAGVVQSPRYKIIEKKQPVAFWCNPISGHNTLYWYLQNLGQGPELLIRYENEEAVDDSQLPKDRFSAERLKGVDSTLKIQPAELGDSAVYLCASSSGQGSYEQYFGPGTRLTVT.

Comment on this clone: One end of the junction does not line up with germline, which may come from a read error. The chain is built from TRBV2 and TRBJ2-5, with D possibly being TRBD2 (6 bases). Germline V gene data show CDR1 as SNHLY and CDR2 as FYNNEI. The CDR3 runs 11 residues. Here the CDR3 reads CASSEVTSLDF. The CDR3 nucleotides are TGTGCCAGCAGTGAAGTTACTAGCCTTGACTTC. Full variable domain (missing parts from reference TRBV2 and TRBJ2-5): EPEVTQTPSHQVTQMGQEVILRCVPISNHLYFYWYRQILGQKVEFLVSFYNNEISEKSEIFDDQFSVERPDGSNFTLKIRSTKLEDSAMYFCASSEVTSLDFGPGTRLLVL.

CDR3: CASSESGKIETQYF. CDR3 nucleotide sequence: TGTGCCAGCAGTGAATCTGGCAAGATAGAGACCCAGTACTTC. The V and J genes are TRBV6-1 and TRBJ2-5; no reliable D call. The CDR3 extends over 14 amino acids. Germline values: CDR1 MNHNS, CDR2 SASEGT. Trimming left V 2 bases short and J 4 bases short, with 11 bases between.

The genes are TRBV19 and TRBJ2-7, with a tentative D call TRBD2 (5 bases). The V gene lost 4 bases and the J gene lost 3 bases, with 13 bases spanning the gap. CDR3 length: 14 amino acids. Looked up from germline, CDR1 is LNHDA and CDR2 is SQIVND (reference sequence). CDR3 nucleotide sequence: TGTGCCAGTAGTACTTACTCCGACTACTACGAGCAGTACTTC. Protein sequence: CASSTYSDYYEQYF.

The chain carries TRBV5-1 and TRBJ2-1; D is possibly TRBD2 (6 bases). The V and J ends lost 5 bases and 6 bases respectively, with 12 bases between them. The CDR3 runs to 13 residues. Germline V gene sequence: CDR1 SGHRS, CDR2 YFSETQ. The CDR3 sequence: CASSLAVLNEQFF. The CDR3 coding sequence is TGCGCCAGCAGTTTAGCGGTCCTCAATGAGCAGTTCTTC.